The rows below give T cell receptor beta chains drawn from one sample of a study of shared clonotypes between healthy human individuals. Assay used: immunoSEQ multiplex PCR; TCRdb lists only in-frame clones, some missing. This sample has around 2,100,000 clones, with just under 95% found just once. The sequenced sample was naive CD8+ T cells sorted from blood. Receptor source: a man between 18 and 29 years old in good health. CDR3s include the opening cysteine and the closing phenylalanine or tryptophan. D genes are given only for firm matches. Clone size is stated in some rows and not others, as once, few, many or a class when expanded.

V gene	D gene	J gene	clone size	CDR3 DNA	CDR3 protein
TRBV30	.	TRBJ2-7	.	TGTGCCTGGAGTAGGGATTGGGACGAGCAGTACTTC	CAWSRDWDEQYF
TRBV7-8	TRBD2	TRBJ2-1	.	TGTGCCAGCAGCTCGCGTCACTTTAGCGGGGGGGAGCAGTTCTTC	CASSSRHFSGGEQFF
TRBV28	.	TRBJ2-7	.	TGTGCCAGCAGTCCCCCGGAGGCTAGCAGCTATTACGAGCAGTACTTC	CASSPPEASSYYEQYF
TRBV19	.	TRBJ1-3	once	TGTGCCAGTAGCTTGACGGACCCCTCTGGAAACACCATATATTTT	CASSLTDPSGNTIYF
TRBV7-2	.	TRBJ2-7	.	TGTGCCAGCAGCTTTAGGGAATTAATCTACGAGCAGTACTTC	CASSFRELIYEQYF
TRBV19	.	TRBJ2-7	.	TGTGCCAGTAGTACTCCCGGGACAATTAACGAGCAGTACTTC	CASSTPGTINEQYF
TRBV5-6	.	TRBJ2-2	few	TGTGCCAGCAGCTTTCCCCAGGGCTACACCGGGGAGCTGTTTTTT	CASSFPQGYTGELFF
TRBV6-5	.	TRBJ2-1	.	TGTGCCAGCGGCCCGGACAGCTCCTACAATGAGCAGTTCTTC	CASGPDSSYNEQFF
TRBV7-9	TRBD1	TRBJ2-7	.	TGTGCCAGCAGCTACTCACTCGAGGGGGCACAGATCTCCTACGAGCAGTACTTC	CASSYSLEGAQISYEQYF
TRBV10-3	.	TRBJ1-5	.	TGTGCCACACGCGTATCCCTTAATCAGCCCCAGCATTTT	CATRVSLNQPQHF
TRBV7-9	TRBD2	TRBJ2-1	.	TGTGCCAGCAGCTTAGTTCCGCGGGAGGTTGACAATGAGCAGTTCTTC	CASSLVPREVDNEQFF
TRBV6-5	.	TRBJ2-7	.	TGTGCCCGCACGAGGCACCCGAGATACGAGCAGTACTTC	CARTRHPRYEQYF
TRBV15	.	TRBJ1-1	.	TGTGCCACCAGCAGAGATATGTTGACAGGAACTGAAGCTTTCTTT	CATSRDMLTGTEAFF
TRBV7-9	.	TRBJ1-1	.	TGTGCCAGCAGCTTCCCGATGAACACTGAAGCTTTCTTT	CASSFPMNTEAFF
TRBV6-6	.	TRBJ2-7	.	TGTGCCAGCAGTTACAGGGTCCACGAGCAGTACTTC	CASSYRVHEQYF
TRBV10-1	TRBD2	TRBJ2-2	.	TGCGCCAGCAGTGAGTCCTCTAGCGGGTATGGCGGGGAGCTGTTTTTT	CASSESSSGYGGELFF
TRBV28	.	TRBJ1-2	.	TGTGCCAGCCTGTCCTTCGGTTATGGCTACACCTTC	CASLSFGYGYTF
TRBV7-2	TRBD1	TRBJ2-5	.	TGTGCCAGCAGCTTAGAGGACAGGGCGTTTCTAGAGACCCAGTACTTC	CASSLEDRAFLETQYF
TRBV19	TRBD2	TRBJ2-3	.	TGTGCCAGTAGTCGACTAGCGGGGGGCTATGGGGATACGCAGTATTTT	CASSRLAGGYGDTQYF
TRBV27	.	TRBJ2-2	.	TGTGCCAGCAGTACCCCTCAGCGGGTGTCGAACACCGGGGAGCTGTTTTTT	CASSTPQRVSNTGELFF
TRBV9	.	TRBJ2-5	.	TGTGCCAGCAGCGTAGACGGGACTCAAGAGACCCAGTACTTC	CASSVDGTQETQYF
TRBV6-6	TRBD1	TRBJ2-1	.	TGTGCCAGCAGTCATGGGACAGCCTACAATGAGCAGTTCTTC	CASSHGTAYNEQFF
TRBV28	.	TRBJ1-5	.	TGTGCCAGCAGTTTAAAGTCAGGGCCTAGCAATCAGCCCCAGCATTTT	CASSLKSGPSNQPQHF
TRBV13	.	TRBJ2-7	.	TGTGCCAGCAGCTCTTATGGGGCCCCCTACGAGCAGTACTTC	CASSSYGAPYEQYF
TRBV27	TRBD2	TRBJ2-1	.	TGTGCCAGCAGTTTAACCCTAGCGGGGGAAGACAATGAGCAGTTCTTC	CASSLTLAGEDNEQFF
TRBV4-1	TRBD2	TRBJ2-7	.	TGCGCCAGCAGCCAAGATCGAACTAGCGGGACTTACTCCGAGCAGTACTTC	CASSQDRTSGTYSEQYF
TRBV14	TRBD1	TRBJ2-7	.	TGTGCCAGCAGCCAAGGGACAGGGGGGGCCTACGAGCAGTACTTC	CASSQGTGGAYEQYF
TRBV9	TRBD1	TRBJ2-7	.	TGTGCCAGCAGCATTGAGACAGGGTCCTACGAGCAGTACTTC	CASSIETGSYEQYF
TRBV12-5	TRBD2	TRBJ2-5	.	TGTGCTAGTGGTTTGCTCACGGGGGGGGAAGAGACCCAGTACTTC	CASGLLTGGEETQYF